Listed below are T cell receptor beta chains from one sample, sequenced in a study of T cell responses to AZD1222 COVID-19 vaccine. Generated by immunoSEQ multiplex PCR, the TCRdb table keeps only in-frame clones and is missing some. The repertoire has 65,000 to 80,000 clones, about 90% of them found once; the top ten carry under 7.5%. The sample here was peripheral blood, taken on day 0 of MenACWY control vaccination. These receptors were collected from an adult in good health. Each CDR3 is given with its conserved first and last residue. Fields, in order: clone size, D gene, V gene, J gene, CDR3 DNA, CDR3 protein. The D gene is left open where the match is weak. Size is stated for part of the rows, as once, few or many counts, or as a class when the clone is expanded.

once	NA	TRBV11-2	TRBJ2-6	TGTGCCAGCAGCTTGGGGACGGCTATCTCTGGGGCCAACGTCCTGACTTTC	CASSLGTAISGANVLTF
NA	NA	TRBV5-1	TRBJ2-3	TGCGCCAGCAGCTTGGAGGGGTATAGCACAGATACGCAGTATTTT	CASSLEGYSTDTQYF
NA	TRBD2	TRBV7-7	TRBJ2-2	TGTGCTAGCAGCTTACTAGCGGGAGGTAACACCGGGGAGCTGTTTTTT	CASSLLAGGNTGELFF
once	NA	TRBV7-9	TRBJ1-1	TGTGCCAGCAGCTCTACAGGGTCCGCTGAAGCTTTCTTT	CASSSTGSAEAFF
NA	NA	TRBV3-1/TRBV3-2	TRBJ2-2	TGTGCCAGCAGCCAAGCCTCCCGCCCGATAACCGGGGAGCTGTTTTTT	CASSQASRPITGELFF
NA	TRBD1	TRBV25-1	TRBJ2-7	TGTGCCAGCAGTAAACAGGGGGCTGGAAAGTACGAGCAGTACTTC	CASSKQGAGKYEQYF
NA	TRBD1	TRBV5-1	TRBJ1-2	TGCGCCAGCAGCGTGGGACAGGGCCCCGAGTATGGCTACACCTTC	CASSVGQGPEYGYTF
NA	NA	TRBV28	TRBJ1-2	TGTGCCATCGAGCCAGGTAGGGCCTATGGCTACACCTTC	CAIEPGRAYGYTF
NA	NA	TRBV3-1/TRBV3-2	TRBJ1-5	TGTGCCAGCAGCCCTTCACCGGGACAAGCGGACAATCAGCCCCAGCATTTT	CASSPSPGQADNQPQHF
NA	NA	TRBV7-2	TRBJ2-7	TGTGCCAGCAGCGAGACCCGGGACCATTACTACGAGCAGTACTTC	CASSETRDHYYEQYF
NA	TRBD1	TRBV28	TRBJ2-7	TGTGCCAGCACCCCAGGGGACAGGGCCGTCGAGCAGTACTTC	CASTPGDRAVEQYF
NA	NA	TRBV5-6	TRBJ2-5	TGTGCCAGCTGGAGGGGTGAGACCCAGTACTTC	CASWRGETQYF
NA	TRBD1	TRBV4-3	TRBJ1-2	TGCGCCAGCAGCCAACGACAGGGGGGAAACTATGGCTACACCTTC	CASSQRQGGNYGYTF
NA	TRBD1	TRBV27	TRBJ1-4	TGTGCCAGCAGTTTATACAGGGGTGAAAAACTGTTTTTT	CASSLYRGEKLFF
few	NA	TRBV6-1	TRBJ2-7	TGTGCCAGCAGTGAGGAGGGGGGGACAGGAGGTGCCGAGCAGTACTTC	CASSEEGGTGGAEQYF
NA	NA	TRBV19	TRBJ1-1	TGTGCCAGTAGTATTAGTCTGGGACTTTCGAACACTGAAGCTTTCTTT	CASSISLGLSNTEAFF
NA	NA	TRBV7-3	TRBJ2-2	TGTGCCAGCAGCTCGACGGGAACGAACACCGGGGAGCTGTTTTTT	CASSSTGTNTGELFF
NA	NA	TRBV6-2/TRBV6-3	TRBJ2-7	TGTGCCAGCAGTAACCTCTACGAGCAGTACTTC	CASSNLYEQYF
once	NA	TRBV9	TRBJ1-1	TGTGCCAGCAGCCCAACGACCGGCGGGACTGAAGCTTTCTTT	CASSPTTGGTEAFF
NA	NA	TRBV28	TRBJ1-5	TGTGCCAGCAGTCCCGTCGGGTTAGGCCTCAATCAGCCCCAGCATTTT	CASSPVGLGLNQPQHF
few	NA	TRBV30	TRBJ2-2	TGTGCCTGGGGCAGGGGAGTAACCGGGGAGCTGTTTTTT	CAWGRGVTGELFF
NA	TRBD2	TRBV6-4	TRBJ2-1	TGTGCCAGCAGTATGGGGGAGGGCCACGATGAGCAGTTCTTC	CASSMGEGHDEQFF
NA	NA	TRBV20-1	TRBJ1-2	TGCAGTGCTAGTAAGGGTACTGGGGGCTACACCTTC	CSASKGTGGYTF
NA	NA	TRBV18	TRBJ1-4	TGTGCCAGCTCACCCCGGGCGGGGTATAATGAAAAACTGTTTTTT	CASSPRAGYNEKLFF
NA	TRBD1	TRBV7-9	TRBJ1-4	TGTGCCAGCAGCGGGGGACAGGCGAGGGGAAAACTGTTTTTT	CASSGGQARGKLFF
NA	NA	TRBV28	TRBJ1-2	TGTGCCAGCAGTTTACTTGCGAACTATGGCTACACCTTC	CASSLLANYGYTF
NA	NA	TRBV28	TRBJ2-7	TGTGCCAGCAGTTCGGGACGGTGGGACGAGCAGTACTTC	CASSSGRWDEQYF
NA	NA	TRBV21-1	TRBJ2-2	TGTGCCCGACCGCTCGGGGGGGCGAACACCGGGGAGCTGTTTTTT	CARPLGGANTGELFF
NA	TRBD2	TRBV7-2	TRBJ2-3	TGTGCCAGCAGCCCGGGACTAGCGGGAGCAGCAGATACGCAGTATTTT	CASSPGLAGAADTQYF
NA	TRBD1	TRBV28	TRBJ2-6	TGTGCCTCGCGGGGTGGACAGGGGTCTGCTGGGGCCAACGTCCTGACTTTC	CASRGGQGSAGANVLTF
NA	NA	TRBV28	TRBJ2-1	TGTGCCAGCAGTTTATTCGGACAGTCCTACAATGAGCAGTTCTTC	CASSLFGQSYNEQFF
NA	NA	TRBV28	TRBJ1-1	TGTGCCAGCAGTTTGGTGAACACTGAAGCTTTCTTT	CASSLVNTEAFF
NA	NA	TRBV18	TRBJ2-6	TGTGCCAGCTCACAGGGGACTGGGGCCAACGTCCTGACTTTC	CASSQGTGANVLTF
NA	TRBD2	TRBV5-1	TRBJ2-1	TGCGCCAGCAGTTCCCTGCGGACTAGCGGACGGGCCAATGAGCAGTTCTTC	CASSSLRTSGRANEQFF
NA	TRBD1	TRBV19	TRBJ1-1	TGTGCCAGTAGTACCCGGACAGGGACGAACACTGAAGCTTTCTTT	CASSTRTGTNTEAFF
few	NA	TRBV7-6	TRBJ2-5	TGTGCCAGCAGCCAATCGGACAGTCCCTTGCTGACCCAGTACTTC	CASSQSDSPLLTQYF
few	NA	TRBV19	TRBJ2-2	TGTGCCAGTGGCATCGGGGAGCTGTTTTTT	CASGIGELFF
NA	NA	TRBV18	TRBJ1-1	TGTGCCAGCTCACCACCGGGGGGGACTGAAGCTTTCTTT	CASSPPGGTEAFF
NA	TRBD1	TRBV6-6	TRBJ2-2	TGTGCCAGCAGTCGAAGGACAGGGGGTAACACCGGGGAGCTGTTTTTT	CASSRRTGGNTGELFF
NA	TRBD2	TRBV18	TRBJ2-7	TGTGCCAGCTCACCACCGACTAGCTCTACCTACGAGCAGTACTTC	CASSPPTSSTYEQYF
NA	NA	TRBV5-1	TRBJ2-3	TGCGCCAGCAGCTTCCGTTTAGGGGCAGGAGATACGCAGTATTTT	CASSFRLGAGDTQYF
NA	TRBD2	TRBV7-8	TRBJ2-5	TGTGCCAGCAGCTTCTTCACTAGCGGGAGTCGAGAGACCCAGTACTTC	CASSFFTSGSRETQYF